This TCR beta chain came from a study of CD4 and CD8 cells across lung adenocarcinoma regions. This CDR3 has 13 amino acids. Germline V gene sequence: CDR1 MNHNS, CDR2 SASEGT. Deletions cut 7 bases from V and 3 bases from J, with 10 bases between. Via MiXCR, TCRdb re-called the PCR reads, giving one row per CDR3 protein. The sample holds fewer than 15,000 distinct CDR3 sequences, about 56% seen once. The clonotype originates from a female donor with lung adenocarcinoma. The CD4 and CD8 labels of this study may be unreliable. Sequences were obtained from CD8+ T cells from the margin of a lung tumor. The chain recombines TRBV6-1 with TRBJ2-1, with D unclear. CDR3 DNA sequence: TGTGCCAGCACTACGATCCGCTACAATGAGCAGTTCTTC. This codes for CASTTIRYNEQFF.